This T cell receptor (beta chain) was profiled in a study of blood T cell repertoires in COVID-19. In the study overall: The United States, Italy and Spain supplied acute and convalescent COVID-19 samples. From T cells, B-cell-depleted T cells, or PBMCs came the material, which was cDNA or gDNA.

Original analysis: Estimated nucleated cell counts came from reference gene primer amplification. TCRdb's copy holds only in-frame clones and misses some; the assay was immunoSEQ multiplex PCR. V and J calls and clone size come straight from that table; D and trimming were deduced from the DNA. The data show approximately 500,000 clones, 80% to 90% seen once. The germline V gene has CDR1 MGHRA and CDR2 YSYEKL. Trimming removed 1 base from V and 0 bases from J, with 17 bases in between. The CDR3 runs 18 residues. The source is a human donor in a cohort sampled during active COVID-19. Sequencing input: peripheral blood. This chain joins TRBV4-1 and TRBJ2-3; D is ambiguous. The CDR3 nucleotides read TGCGCCAGCAGCCAAGGGATCGGGTCCTTATTTAGCACAGATACGCAGTATTTT. It codes for CASSQGIGSLFSTDTQYF.